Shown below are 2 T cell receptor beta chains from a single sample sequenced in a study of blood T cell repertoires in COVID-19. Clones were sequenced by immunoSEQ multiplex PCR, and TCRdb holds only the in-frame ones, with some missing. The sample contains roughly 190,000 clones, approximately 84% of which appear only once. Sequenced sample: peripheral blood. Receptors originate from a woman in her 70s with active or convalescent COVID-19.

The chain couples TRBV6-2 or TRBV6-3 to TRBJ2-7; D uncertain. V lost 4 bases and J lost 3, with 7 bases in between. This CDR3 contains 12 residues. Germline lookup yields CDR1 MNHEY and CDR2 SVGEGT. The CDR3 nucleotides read TGTGCCAGCAGTTTTATTCTCTACGAGCAGTACTTC. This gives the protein CASSFILYEQYF.

The CDR3 sequence: CASSLTLTSGEQYF. The CDR3 bases are TGTGCCAGCAGTTTGACTCTAACTAGCGGCGAGCAGTACTTC. This chain connects TRBV7-9 to TRBJ2-7, with 8 bases identical to TRBD2. Germline trimming cut 6 bases from V and 6 bases from J; bases unmatched to any gene: 10. Germline V gene lookup returns CDR1 SEHNR and CDR2 FQNEAQ (reference sequence). CDR3 size: 14 residues.